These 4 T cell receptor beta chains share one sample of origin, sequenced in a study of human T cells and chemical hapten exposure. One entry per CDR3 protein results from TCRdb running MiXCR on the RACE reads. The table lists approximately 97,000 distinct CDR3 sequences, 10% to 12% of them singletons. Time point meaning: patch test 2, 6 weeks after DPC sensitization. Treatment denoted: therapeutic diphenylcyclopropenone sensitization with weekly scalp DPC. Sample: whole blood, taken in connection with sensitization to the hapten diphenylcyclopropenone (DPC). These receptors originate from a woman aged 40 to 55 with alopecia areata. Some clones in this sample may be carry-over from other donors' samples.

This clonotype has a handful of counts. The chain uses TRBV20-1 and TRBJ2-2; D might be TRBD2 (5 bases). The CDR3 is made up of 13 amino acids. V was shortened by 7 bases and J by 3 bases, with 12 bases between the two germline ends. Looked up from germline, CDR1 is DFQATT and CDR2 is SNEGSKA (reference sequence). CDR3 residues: CSVGRGDTGELFF. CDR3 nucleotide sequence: TGCAGTGTCGGACGGGGAGACACCGGGGAGCTGTTTTTT.

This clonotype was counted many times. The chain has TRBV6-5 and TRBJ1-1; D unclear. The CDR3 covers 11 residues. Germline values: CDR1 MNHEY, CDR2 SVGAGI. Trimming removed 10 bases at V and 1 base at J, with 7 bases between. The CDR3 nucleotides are TGTGCCACCAAGGAGAACACTGAAGCTTTCTTT. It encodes CATKENTEAFF.

The CDR3 coding sequence is TGTGCCAGCAGTCCAGGACTAGCGGCGTACGAGCAGTACTTC. Its translation is CASSPGLAAYEQYF. The V call is TRBV27, the J call TRBJ2-7; 10 positions match TRBD2. This CDR3 has 14 residues. Germline CDR1 MNHEY, CDR2 SMNVEV (reference sequence). With V trimmed by 5 bases and J by 4 bases, 5 bases remained unmatched.

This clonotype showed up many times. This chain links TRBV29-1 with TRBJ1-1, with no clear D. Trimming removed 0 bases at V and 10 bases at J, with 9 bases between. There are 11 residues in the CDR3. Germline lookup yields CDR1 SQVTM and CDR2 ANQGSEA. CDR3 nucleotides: TGCAGCGTTGAAGACCTGCCGCGAGCTTTCTTT. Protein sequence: CSVEDLPRAFF.